This T cell receptor beta chain was profiled in a study of T cell responses to AZD1222 COVID-19 vaccine. The CDR3 covers 13 residues. Germline V CDR1 and CDR2: SGHDT, YYEEEE. The V and J ends lost 4 bases and 0 bases respectively, with 7 bases between them. Only in-frame clones appear in the TCRdb table, and some are missing; sequencing was by immunoSEQ multiplex PCR. The sample has about 94,000 clones, around nine tenths seen once. The chain employs TRBV5-6 and TRBJ1-2; D unclear. The sequenced sample was peripheral blood, obtained on day 0 of AZD1222 vaccination. The receptor was derived from an adult in good health. CDR3 protein: CASSQTPNYGYTF. The CDR3 DNA is TGTGCCAGCAGCCAGACACCTAACTATGGCTACACCTTC.